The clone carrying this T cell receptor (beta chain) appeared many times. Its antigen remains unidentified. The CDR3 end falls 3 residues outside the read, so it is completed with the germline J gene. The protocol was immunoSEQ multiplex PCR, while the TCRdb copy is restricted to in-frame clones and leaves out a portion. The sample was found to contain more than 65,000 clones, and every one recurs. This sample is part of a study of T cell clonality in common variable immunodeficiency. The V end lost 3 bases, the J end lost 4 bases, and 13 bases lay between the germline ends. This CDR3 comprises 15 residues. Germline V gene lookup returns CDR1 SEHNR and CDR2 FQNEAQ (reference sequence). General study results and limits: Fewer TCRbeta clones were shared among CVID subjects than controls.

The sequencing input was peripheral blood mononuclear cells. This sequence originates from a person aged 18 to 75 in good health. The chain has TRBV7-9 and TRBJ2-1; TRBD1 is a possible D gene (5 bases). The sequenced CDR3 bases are TGTGCCAGCAGCTTGGGCCAGGGCCTTTACAATGAG. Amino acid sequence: CASSLGQGLYNE. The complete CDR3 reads CASSLGQGLYNEQFF. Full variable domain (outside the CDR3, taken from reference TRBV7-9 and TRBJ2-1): DTGVSQNPRHKITKRGQNVTFRCDPISEHNRLYWYRQTLGQGPEFLTYFQNEAQLEKSRLLSDRFSAERPKGSFSTLEIQRTEQGDSAMYLCASSLGQGLYNEQFFGPGTRLTVL.